The 32 T cell receptor beta chains listed next were all sequenced from one sample in a study of T cell repertoires in aging, cancer and after chemotherapy. A mixed TRB-A/B primer pool amplified rearranged TRB by multiplex touch-down PCR. TCRdb processed the multiplex PCR reads anew with MiXCR; each CDR3 protein has one entry. The sample has some 8,000 distinct CDR3 sequences; around 30% are singletons. Amplification of TCR beta used genomic DNA extracted from peripheral blood. The sequenced material came from blood. The source is a human donor in good health.

This clonotype was seen a few times. The gene calls are TRBV6-6 and TRBJ2-1; TRBD2 matches at 13 bases. The CDR3 is 16 residues long. Germline trimming cut 6 bases from V and 4 bases from J; bases unmatched to any gene: 6. Per the germline V gene, CDR1 is MNHNY and CDR2 is SVGAGI (reference sequence). The CDR3 loop is CASRRLAGGQYNEQFF. The CDR3 DNA sequence: TGTGCCAGCAGGCGACTAGCGGGGGGTCAATACAATGAGCAGTTCTTC.

This chain connects TRBV6-5 to TRBJ1-2, with TRBD1 matching over 10 bases. Germline values: CDR1 MNHEY, CDR2 SVGAGI. This CDR3 has 18 residues. Trimming took 0 bases from V and 5 from J; bases not matched to a gene: 12. The CDR3 protein is CASSYSPGQGKDSYGYTF. DNA of the CDR3: TGTGCCAGCAGTTACTCCCCGGGACAGGGGAAAGACTCTTATGGCTACACCTTC.

The genes are TRBV6-2 or TRBV6-3 and TRBJ2-5, with unresolved D. Germline V gene sequence: CDR1 MNHEY, CDR2 SVGEGT. Trimming removed 4 bases from V and 2 bases from J, with 5 bases in between. This CDR3 region has 12 residues. In DNA, the CDR3 is TGTGCCAGCAGTTCCCTACAAGAGACCCAGTACTTC. This gives the protein CASSSLQETQYF.

About this clonotype: This may be a read error: a much more frequent sequence differs by one nucleotide. Since no conserved phenylalanine or tryptophan closes the CDR3, a read error is the likely cause. This chain joins TRBV19 and TRBJ1-6; TRBD1 matches at 7 bases. The CDR3 is 13 residues long. The germline V gene has CDR1 LNHDA and CDR2 SQIVND (reference sequence). With 8 bases clipped from V and 4 bases from J, the junction kept 2 bases outside the gene matches. CDR3 bases: TGTGCCAGTGCGACAGGGTATAATTCACCCCTCCACTCT. Amino acid sequence: CASATGYNSPLHS.

V and J are TRBV5-1 and TRBJ2-7; D is unresolved. The CDR3 extends over 14 amino acids. Trimming pared 0 bases from V and 5 bases from J, leaving 12 bases between. Germline CDR1 reads SGHRS; CDR2 reads YFSETQ. CDR3 coding DNA: TGCGCCAGCAGCTTGGGAACACCCGACAACGAGCAGTACTTC. This gives the protein CASSLGTPDNEQYF.

V gene TRBV20-1 combines with J gene TRBJ1-2, with a tentative D call TRBD1 (6 bases). Germline assignment: CDR1 DFQATT and CDR2 SNEGSKA (reference sequence). This CDR3 region has 16 residues. V gave up 3 bases and J gave up 4 bases, with 21 bases separating them. DNA of the CDR3: TGCAGTGCTAGCCCCCAGAGGGGGGGCGGTGGCTATGGCTACACCTTC. Protein sequence: CSASPQRGGGGYGYTF.

This chain links TRBV20-1 with TRBJ1-1; D is undetermined. Germline V gene sequence: CDR1 DFQATT, CDR2 SNEGSKA (reference sequence). V gave up 6 bases and J gave up 1 base, with 15 bases separating them. The CDR3 contains 14 residues. The CDR3 DNA follows: TGCAGTGCAACCACTGGGAGTCCGAACACTGAAGCTTTCTTT. This gives the protein CSATTGSPNTEAFF.

The rearrangement joins TRBV20-1 to TRBJ1-3; D gene unclear. The CDR3 runs to 12 residues. Germline lookup yields CDR1 DFQATT and CDR2 SNEGSKA (reference sequence). V lost 0 bases, J lost 4 bases, and 4 bases lay in between. CDR3: CSARDRGNTIYF. As DNA, the CDR3 is TGCAGTGCTAGAGATAGGGGAAACACCATATATTTT.

This clonotype was counted a few times. The chain recombines TRBV24-1 with TRBJ2-2; tentatively, D is TRBD1 (6 bases). Germline lookup yields CDR1 KGHDR and CDR2 SFDVKD. The V and J ends lost 5 bases and 2 bases respectively, with 20 bases between them. The CDR3 spans 18 residues. The CDR3, as DNA: TGTGCCACCAGTGTCGACAGCCCCAGGGGCCTCAACACCGGGGAGCTGTTTTTT. Translating gives CATSVDSPRGLNTGELFF.

Within the sample, this clonotype is medium-sized (0.01 to 0.1%). The CDR3 spells CSVGLAGGRDTQYF. Written as DNA, the CDR3 is TGCAGCGTTGGCCTGGCGGGGGGCCGTGATACGCAGTATTTT. This chain joins TRBV29-1 and TRBJ2-3; 8 nucleotides align to TRBD2. Germline V gene data show CDR1 as SQVTM and CDR2 as ANQGSEA. V was clipped by 4 bases and J by 6 bases; unmatched bases: 9. This CDR3 spans 14 amino acids.

This clonotype has only a few counts. The V and J genes are TRBV24-1 and TRBJ2-5, with 7 bases identical to TRBD1. The J segment lost 2 bases and the V segment lost 3 bases, leaving 2 bases of the junction unmatched. CDR3 size: 14 residues. Germline V gene lookup returns CDR1 KGHDR and CDR2 SFDVKD. The chain's CDR3 is CATSDATGQETQYF. The CDR3 nucleotides are TGTGCCACCAGTGATGCGACAGGGCAAGAGACCCAGTACTTC.

This clonotype is medium-sized (0.01 to 0.1%) within its sample. This chain links TRBV5-6 with TRBJ2-7, with 9 bases that match TRBD1. Germline loops: CDR1 SGHDT, CDR2 YYEEEE. This CDR3 has 16 amino acids. J gave up 3 bases and V 4 bases, and 11 bases lay outside the gene matches. The CDR3 region is CASSPGTGSLGYEQYF. CDR3 DNA sequence: TGTGCCAGCAGCCCGGGGACAGGGAGTTTGGGCTACGAGCAGTACTTC.

The chain recombines TRBV20-1 with TRBJ2-7; D might be TRBD2 (5 bases). CDR1 DFQATT and CDR2 SNEGSKA come from the germline V gene (reference sequence). The CDR3 sequence is 13 residues long. V shed 6 bases and J shed 3 bases, with 15 bases lying between them. CDR3 residues: CSAILGDIYEQYF. For the CDR3, the DNA is TGCAGTGCCATACTCGGGGATATCTACGAGCAGTACTTC.

Worth noting for this clonotype: The junction does not match germline at one end; this may be a read error. In DNA, the CDR3 is TGTGCCAGCAGCGTAGGCCCCGGGAGGGAGACCCAGTACTTC. Translating gives CASSVGPGRETQYF. The chain employs TRBV5-1 and TRBJ2-5; 7 bases align to TRBD2. CDR1 is SGHRS, CDR2 YFSETQ, per germline. This CDR3 spans 14 amino acids.

A few counts support this clonotype. The CDR3 sequence is CASSFWGNTEAFF. CDR3 nucleotides: TGTGCCAGCAGCTTCTGGGGGAACACTGAAGCTTTCTTT. This rearrangement joins TRBV5-6 to TRBJ1-1; D is ambiguous. The germline CDR1 and CDR2 sequences are SGHDT and YYEEEE. Trimming removed 2 bases at V and 1 base at J, with 6 bases between. CDR3 length equals 13 residues.

The rearrangement links TRBV5-4 to TRBJ2-3; 8 bases map to TRBD2. V lost 5 bases and J lost 1; bases outside the gene matches: 6. Germline loops: CDR1 SGHNT, CDR2 YYREEE (reference sequence). The CDR3 has 15 amino acids. The CDR3 coding sequence is TGTGCCAGCAGTCCACAGACTAGCGGCACAGATACGCAGTATTTT. Encoded protein: CASSPQTSGTDTQYF.

The chain uses TRBV19 and TRBJ2-3, with D perhaps being TRBD1 or TRBD2 (6 bases each). With 6 bases removed from V and 3 bases from J, the gap between germline ends came to 16 bases. The CDR3 covers 15 residues. CDR1 is LNHDA, CDR2 SQIVND, per germline (reference sequence). The CDR3 DNA follows: TGTGCCAGTAGCCCCGTGGGGGGCGGAACAGATACGCAGTATTTT. Translating it yields CASSPVGGGTDTQYF.

This clonotype was counted a few times. The V gene is TRBV27, the J gene TRBJ1-4, with a weak D call TRBD1 (6 bases). The CDR3 has 14 residues. Germline CDR1 and CDR2: MNHEY and SMNVEV (reference sequence). Trimming left V 5 bases short and J 8 bases short, with 15 bases between. The CDR3 loop is CASSQGGLGEKLFF. DNA for the CDR3: TGTGCCAGCAGTCAAGGGGGGCTAGGAGAAAAACTGTTTTTT.

The gene calls are TRBV7-2 and TRBJ1-3; D gene ambiguous. From germline, CDR1 is SGHTA and CDR2 FQGNSA. The CDR3 is 16 residues long. Trimming removed 1 base at V and 0 bases at J, with 10 bases between. CDR3 region: CASSLVSGTSGNTIYF. CDR3 coding DNA: TGTGCCAGCAGCTTAGTCTCGGGCACCTCTGGAAACACCATATATTTT. Using reference TRBV7-2 and TRBJ1-3 for the parts outside the CDR3, the full variable domain is GAGVSQSPSNKVTEKGKDVELRCDPISGHTALYWYRQSLGQGLEFLIYFQGNSAPDKSGLPSDRFSAERTGGSVSTLTIQRTQQEDSAVYLCASSLVSGTSGNTIYFGEGSWLTVV.

This chain uses TRBV6-6 with TRBJ1-6; TRBD1 agrees at 8 bases. Germline CDR1 and CDR2: MNHNY and SVGAGI (reference sequence). CDR3 length: 14 residues. V shed 11 bases and J 8 bases; nucleotides not matched to a gene: 11. CDR3 in amino acids: CASIARGQHSPLHF. In DNA form, the CDR3 reads TGTGCCTCAATAGCCAGGGGGCAACATTCACCCCTCCACTTT.

This clonotype has a handful of counts. This chain links TRBV5-1 with TRBJ2-5; a possible D gene is TRBD1 (6 bases). There are 14 residues in the CDR3. Trimming shortened V by 2 bases and J by 5 bases, and 13 bases separated the two germline ends. Germline V gene data show CDR1 as SGHRS and CDR2 as YFSETQ. The CDR3 DNA sequence: TGCGCCAGCAGCTTCCCAGGGGTGGAGGAGACCCAGTACTTC. Its translation: CASSFPGVEETQYF.

V gene TRBV19 combines with J gene TRBJ1-5, with a tentative D call TRBD1 (5 bases). Germline V lookup: CDR1 LNHDA, CDR2 SQIVND (reference sequence). The V and J ends lost 8 bases and 2 bases respectively, with 7 bases between them. The CDR3 extends over 12 amino acids. The CDR3 DNA reads TGTGCCAGTTTGGGGGGCAATCAGCCCCAGCATTTT. Protein sequence: CASLGGNQPQHF.

This clonotype was picked up a small number of times. The chain employs TRBV6-2 or TRBV6-3 and TRBJ2-7; 9 bases are shared with TRBD1. CDR1 is MNHEY, CDR2 SVGEGT, per germline. V gave up 2 bases and J gave up 3 bases; unmatched junction bases: 2. CDR3 length: 14 residues. CDR3 DNA sequence: TGTGCCAGCAGTTACGAGACAGGGGGCTACGAGCAGTACTTC. Translating it yields CASSYETGGYEQYF.

The rearrangement uses TRBV30 and TRBJ1-5, with a weak D call TRBD1 (6 bases). The germline V gene encodes CDR1 GTSNPN and CDR2 SVGIG (reference sequence). This CDR3 is built from 14 residues. Trimming shortened V by 0 bases and J by 2 bases, and 8 bases separated the two germline ends. The CDR3 DNA follows: TGTGCCTGGAGTGTAGAGGGGGGCAATCAGCCCCAGCATTTT. Translating gives CAWSVEGGNQPQHF.

This rearrangement joins TRBV30 to TRBJ1-1, with D perhaps matching TRBD1 (5 bases). Germline lookup yields CDR1 GTSNPN and CDR2 SVGIG (reference sequence). With 3 bases removed from V and 4 bases from J, the gap between germline ends came to 12 bases. The CDR3 consists of 13 residues. Here the CDR3 DNA reads TGTGCCTGGAGCTCAGGGCCCGGCACTGAAGCTTTCTTT. This translates into CAWSSGPGTEAFF.

This clonotype is medium-sized in the sample. CDR3 region: CSVVVRGPTDTQYF. The CDR3 DNA reads as TGCAGCGTTGTGGTGCGGGGGCCCACAGATACGCAGTATTTT. The J gene is TRBJ2-3, the V gene TRBV29-1; maybe TRBD2 (7 bases). V was clipped by 4 bases and J by 2 bases, with 13 bases between them. Germline V lookup: CDR1 SQVTM, CDR2 ANQGSEA. The CDR3 totals 14 residues.

This chain links TRBV20-1 with TRBJ2-1, with 9 bases matching TRBD1. With 0 bases clipped from V and 5 bases from J, the junction kept 8 bases outside the gene matches. CDR3 length: 16 residues. The germline V gene encodes CDR1 DFQATT and CDR2 SNEGSKA (reference sequence). Written as DNA, the CDR3 is TGCAGTGCTAGAGACCCCGGGACAGGGTTAAACAATGAGCAGTTCTTC. It specifies CSARDPGTGLNNEQFF.

The chain combines TRBV6-5 with TRBJ2-5, with TRBD2 matching over 10 bases. Germline CDR1 and CDR2: MNHEY and SVGAGI. The ends lost 2 bases at V and 2 bases at J; junction bases unmatched: 2. The CDR3 extends over 15 amino acids. Here the CDR3 reads CASSYLLAGQETQYF. The CDR3 DNA sequence: TGTGCCAGCAGTTACCTACTAGCGGGGCAAGAGACCCAGTACTTC.

This rearrangement joins TRBV24-1 to TRBJ1-2, with 7 bases matching TRBD1. J was trimmed by 8 bases and V by 5 bases; bases with no gene match: 7. CDR1 and CDR2 (germline): KGHDR, SFDVKD. This CDR3 spans 13 amino acids. The CDR3 DNA is TGTGCCACCAGTGGTGGGACAGCCCCCGGCTACACCTTC. Its translation: CATSGGTAPGYTF.

In its sample, this clonotype is medium-sized (0.01 to 0.1%). The rearrangement uses TRBV6-2 or TRBV6-3 and TRBJ2-5; perhaps TRBD1 as D (6 bases). The ends were cut back, 6 bases at V and 2 bases at J, with 16 bases in the middle. The CDR3 sequence is 15 residues long. Germline CDR1 reads MNHEY; CDR2 reads SVGEGT. The chain's CDR3 is CASRPQNRVQETQYF. The DNA for the CDR3 is TGTGCCAGCAGGCCTCAAAACAGGGTGCAAGAGACCCAGTACTTC.

The gene calls are TRBV4-3 and TRBJ2-2; 7 nucleotides line up with TRBD1. The CDR3 has 17 amino acids. The trim removed 0 bases at V and 4 bases at J, leaving 8 bases unmatched. Germline V gene sequence: CDR1 LGHNA, CDR2 YSLEER. CDR3 in amino acids: CASSQDLQGSFTGELFF. The CDR3 bases are TGCGCCAGCAGCCAAGATTTACAGGGGTCCTTCACCGGGGAGCTGTTTTTT.

By share, this clonotype counts as medium-sized (0.01 to 0.1%). The rearrangement joins TRBV19 to TRBJ2-7; the match to TRBD1 covers 11 bases. J was trimmed by 4 bases and V by 5 bases; bases with no gene match: 7. Looked up from germline, CDR1 is LNHDA and CDR2 is SQIVND (reference sequence). The CDR3 is 15 amino acids. The CDR3 loop is CASSPLDRGPYEQYF. The CDR3 nucleotides are TGTGCCAGTAGTCCTCTGGACAGGGGGCCATACGAGCAGTACTTC.